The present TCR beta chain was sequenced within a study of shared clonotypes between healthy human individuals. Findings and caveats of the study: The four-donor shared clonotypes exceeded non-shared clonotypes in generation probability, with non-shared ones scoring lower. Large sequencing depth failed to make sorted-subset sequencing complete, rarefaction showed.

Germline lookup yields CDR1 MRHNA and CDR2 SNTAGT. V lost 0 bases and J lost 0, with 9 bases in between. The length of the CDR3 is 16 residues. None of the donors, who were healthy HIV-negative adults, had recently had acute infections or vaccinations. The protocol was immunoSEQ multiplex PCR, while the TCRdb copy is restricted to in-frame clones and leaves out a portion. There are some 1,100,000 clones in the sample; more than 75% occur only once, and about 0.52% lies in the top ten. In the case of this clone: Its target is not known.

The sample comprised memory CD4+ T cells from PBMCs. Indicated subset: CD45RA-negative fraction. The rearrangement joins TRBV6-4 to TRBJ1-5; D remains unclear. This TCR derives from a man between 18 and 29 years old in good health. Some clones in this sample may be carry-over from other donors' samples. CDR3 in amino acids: CASSDSRVNSNQPQHF. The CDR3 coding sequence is TGTGCCAGCAGTGACTCGCGAGTAAATAGCAATCAGCCCCAGCATTTT.